Presented here are 27 T cell receptor beta chains from one specimen sequenced in a study of cytomegalovirus exposure and HLA in healthy donors. The study ran its PCR with 60 Vbeta and 13 Jbeta primers. Method: immunoSEQ multiplex PCR; TCRdb's copy keeps in-frame clones and lacks some. The sample has approximately 170,000 clones, roughly 80% seen once. Sequencing used PBMCs. Receptor source: a woman under 30 in good health and CMV-seronegative.

The CDR3 region has the DNA TGTGCCACCTTTCGGGGGGCGCTTTTACCTGCTTTCTTT. The encoded protein is CATFRGALLPAFF. The rearrangement links TRBV28 to TRBJ1-1, with D maybe TRBD1 (6 bases). Per the germline V gene, CDR1 is MDHEN and CDR2 is SYDVKM. CDR3 length: 13 residues. Trimming removed 10 bases at V and 11 bases at J, with 23 bases between.

The rearrangement links TRBV19 to TRBJ2-3; 8 nucleotides align to TRBD2. CDR3 length: 16 residues. Per the germline V gene, CDR1 is LNHDA and CDR2 is SQIVND (reference sequence). Unmatched junction bases numbered 6, after V lost 1 base and J lost 3 bases. Here the CDR3 reads CASSIAGGPATDTQYF. CDR3 coding DNA: TGTGCCAGTAGTATAGCGGGAGGGCCTGCTACAGATACGCAGTATTTT.

This rearrangement joins TRBV5-1 to TRBJ1-1; D possibly corresponds to TRBD1 (6 bases). The CDR3 spans 15 residues. The germline gives CDR1 SGHRS, CDR2 YFSETQ. Between the trimmed V and J ends, which lost 2 bases and 2 bases, there was a span of 13 bases. In DNA form, the CDR3 reads TGCGCCAGCAGCTTTGAAACAGGGATCAACACTGAAGCTTTCTTT. It translates to CASSFETGINTEAFF.

In this sample, this clone turned up once. This chain connects TRBV7-9 to TRBJ2-1; 7 nucleotides align to TRBD2. V lost 8 bases, J lost 6 bases, and 4 bases stayed unmatched. Per the germline V gene, CDR1 is SEHNR and CDR2 is FQNEAQ (reference sequence). The CDR3 covers 12 residues. The CDR3 region is CASGWGGNEQFF. Here the CDR3 DNA reads TGTGCCAGCGGGTGGGGGGGCAATGAGCAGTTCTTC.

This sequence joins TRBV28 and TRBJ2-4, with TRBD1 matching 9 bases. Trimming at V came to 4 bases and at J to 3 bases, leaving 16 bases not matched to a gene. This CDR3 is 19 amino acids long. Germline CDR1 and CDR2: MDHEN and SYDVKM. The CDR3: CASSYPLGQGDLGKNIQYF. Here the CDR3 DNA reads TGTGCCAGCAGTTACCCCCTGGGACAGGGTGACCTGGGCAAAAACATTCAGTACTTC. Full variable domain (rest looked up from reference TRBV28 and TRBJ2-4): DVKVTQSSRYLVKRTGEKVFLECVQDMDHENMFWYRQDPGLGLRLIYFSYDVKMKEKGDIPEGYSVSREKKERFSLILESASTNQTSMYLCASSYPLGQGDLGKNIQYFGAGTRLSVL.

The CDR3 DNA reads TGTGCCAGCTCCAGCCCGGGACAGGGGGAGACCCAGTACTTC. Residues: CASSSPGQGETQYF. The rearrangement links TRBV18 to TRBJ2-5; 10 bases line up with TRBD1. The CDR3 is 14 amino acids. The germline V gene has CDR1 KGHSH and CDR2 LQKENI. Trimming cost V 6 bases and J 5 bases; bases outside gene matches: 6. The full variable domain, its missing parts supplied by reference TRBV18 and TRBJ2-5, is NAGVMQNPRHLVRRRGQEARLRCSPMKGHSHVYWYRQLPEEGLKFMVYLQKENIIDESGMPKERFSAEFPKEGPSILRIQQVVRGDSAAYFCASSSPGQGETQYFGPGTRLLVL.

The J gene is TRBJ1-4, the V gene TRBV30; D is perhaps TRBD1 (5 bases). Looked up from germline, CDR1 is GTSNPN and CDR2 is SVGIG (reference sequence). V was pared by 4 bases and J by 0 bases, with 12 bases between. This CDR3 contains 15 residues. DNA for the CDR3: TGTGCCTGGACCCCAGGGAAATCAACTAATGAAAAACTGTTTTTT. It yields the protein CAWTPGKSTNEKLFF. The full variable domain, its missing parts supplied by reference TRBV30 and TRBJ1-4, is SQTIHQWPATLVQPVGSPLSLECTVEGTSNPNLYWYRQAAGRGLQLLFYSVGIGQISSEVPQNLSASRPQDRQFILSSKKLLLSDSGFYLCAWTPGKSTNEKLFFGSGTQLSVL.

The rearrangement uses TRBV7-9 and TRBJ2-4; 9 nucleotides line up with TRBD1. This CDR3 is built from 12 residues. Germline CDR1 SEHNR, CDR2 FQNEAQ (reference sequence). Unmatched junction bases numbered 8, after V lost 7 bases and J lost 13 bases. As DNA, the CDR3 is TGTGCCAGCACCCTAATGGGACAGGGACAGTACTTC. It codes for CASTLMGQGQYF.

This chain links TRBV5-6 with TRBJ1-2, with a possible D match to TRBD1 (6 bases). The germline V gene has CDR1 SGHDT and CDR2 YYEEEE. V gave up 0 bases and J gave up 8 bases, with 11 bases separating them. CDR3 length equals 13 residues. Here the CDR3 reads CASSLVGARGYTF. The DNA of the CDR3 is TGTGCCAGCAGCTTGGTGGGGGCGCGGGGCTACACCTTC.

The chain is built from TRBV28 and TRBJ1-5; D uncertain. The V gene's germline CDR1 is MDHEN and CDR2 SYDVKM. The CDR3 has 13 amino acids. Trimming took off 7 bases at V and 7 bases at J, with 14 bases between the two ends. This CDR3 reads CASIASRSQPQHF. CDR3 in DNA: TGTGCCAGCATTGCATCGAGGTCCCAGCCCCAGCATTTT.

The chain recombines TRBV6-1 with TRBJ2-7, with D maybe TRBD2 (6 bases). CDR1 is MNHNS and CDR2 is SASEGT in the germline V gene. The CDR3 length is 14 residues. Between the trimmed V and J ends, which lost 1 base and 4 bases, there was a span of 11 bases. The CDR3 protein is CASSEGRDWYEQYF. CDR3 in DNA: TGTGCCAGCAGTGAAGGGAGGGACTGGTACGAGCAGTACTTC.

The genes are TRBV28 and TRBJ2-1; 8 nucleotides match TRBD2. The CDR3 runs 15 residues. V was clipped by 5 bases and J by 6 bases; unmatched bases: 9. Germline V gives CDR1 MDHEN, CDR2 SYDVKM. CDR3 sequence: CASSTAGGSVNEQFF. The CDR3 coding sequence is TGTGCCAGCAGTACGGCGGGAGGTTCCGTCAATGAGCAGTTCTTC.

The rearrangement links TRBV19 to TRBJ1-5; 9 nucleotides align to TRBD1. With V trimmed by 5 bases and J by 1 base, 6 bases remained unmatched. This CDR3 spans 16 amino acids. Germline CDR1 reads LNHDA; CDR2 reads SQIVND (reference sequence). The CDR3 protein is CASSPWDRASNQPQHF. The CDR3 bases are TGTGCCAGTAGTCCCTGGGACAGGGCGAGCAATCAGCCCCAGCATTTT. Together with reference TRBV19 and TRBJ1-5, the CDR3 gives the full variable domain: DGGITQSPKYLFRKEGQNVTLSCEQNLNHDAMYWYRQDPGQGLRLIYYSQIVNDFQKGDIAEGYSVSREKKESFPLTVTSAQKNPTAFYLCASSPWDRASNQPQHFGDGTRLSIL.

This chain connects TRBV7-9 to TRBJ2-3, with 8 bases fitting TRBD2. V lost 8 bases and J lost 7; bases outside the gene matches: 14. CDR3 length: 15 amino acids. Per the germline V gene, CDR1 is SEHNR and CDR2 is FQNEAQ (reference sequence). The CDR3 DNA is TGTGCCAGCTCCCGCCCAGCGGGAGACGGAAATACGCAGTATTTT. This gives the protein CASSRPAGDGNTQYF.

A few counts support this clone. The V call is TRBV10-3, the J call TRBJ2-1, with TRBD1 identical over 10 bases. The length of the CDR3 is 14 residues. V lost 4 bases to trimming and J lost 6 bases; unmatched junction nucleotides: 3. Germline loops: CDR1 ENHRY, CDR2 SYGVKD. The CDR3 protein is CAISVWTGGNEQFF. For the CDR3, the DNA is TGTGCCATCAGTGTTTGGACAGGGGGCAATGAGCAGTTCTTC.

This CDR3 is CASSSYGSSYEQYF. CDR3 in DNA: TGTGCCAGCAGCTCCTACGGGAGTTCCTACGAGCAGTACTTC. This chain links TRBV7-9 with TRBJ2-7; perhaps TRBD2 as D (6 bases). Germline CDR1 SEHNR, CDR2 FQNEAQ (reference sequence). CDR3 length: 14 amino acids. V lost 4 bases and J 1 base, leaving 11 bases between the germline ends.

The genes are TRBV27 and TRBJ2-3, with 14 bases matching TRBD2. CDR1 MNHEY and CDR2 SMNVEV come from the germline V gene (reference sequence). The J segment lost 4 bases and the V segment lost 8 bases, leaving 17 bases of the junction unmatched. The CDR3 length is 19 residues. The CDR3 loop reads CASRHVGLAGEGWADTQYF. The CDR3, as DNA: TGTGCCAGCCGCCATGTGGGACTAGCGGGAGAGGGGTGGGCAGATACGCAGTATTTT.

The chain joins TRBV11-2 to TRBJ2-1; 10 bases match TRBD2. Germline lookup yields CDR1 SGHAT and CDR2 FQNNGV. Unmatched junction bases numbered 4, after V lost 2 bases and J lost 6 bases. The CDR3 runs to 15 residues. CDR3 protein: CASSLPLAGVNEQFF. The DNA of the CDR3 is TGTGCCAGCAGCTTACCGCTAGCGGGAGTCAATGAGCAGTTCTTC.

A single count supports this clone. The chain joins TRBV27 to TRBJ1-1; D ambiguous. This CDR3 comprises 14 residues. V lost 5 bases to trimming and J lost 2 bases, with 12 bases between them. The germline V gene encodes CDR1 MNHEY and CDR2 SMNVEV (reference sequence). CDR3 sequence (DNA): TGTGCCAGCAGTCAGGAGGGAATTAACACTGAAGCTTTCTTT. This sequence encodes CASSQEGINTEAFF.

The CDR3: CASSPTLFLAESSYEQYF. The CDR3 bases are TGTGCCAGCAGCCCAACCCTCTTCCTAGCGGAGAGCTCCTACGAGCAGTACTTC. The chain joins TRBV28 to TRBJ2-7; 7 nucleotides align to TRBD2. Germline V lookup: CDR1 MDHEN, CDR2 SYDVKM. This CDR3 has 18 amino acids. After removal of 6 bases from V and 0 bases from J, the junction contained 17 bases not matched to a gene.

The chain links TRBV25-1 to TRBJ2-3; unclear D gene. The V and J ends lost 3 bases and 0 bases respectively, with 10 bases between them. CDR1 and CDR2 from the germline V gene are MGHDK and SYGVNS. The CDR3 contains 15 residues. The chain's CDR3 is CASSETRPSTDTQYF. CDR3 in DNA: TGTGCCAGCAGTGAGACAAGGCCTAGCACAGATACGCAGTATTTT.

This chain uses TRBV5-6 with TRBJ2-1; perhaps TRBD2 as D (5 bases). The germline CDR1 and CDR2 sequences are SGHDT and YYEEEE. The V gene lost 0 bases and the J gene lost 0 bases, with 13 bases spanning the gap. The length of the CDR3 is 17 residues. The CDR3 sequence is CASSLARAGGSYNEQFF. CDR3 nucleotide sequence: TGTGCCAGCAGCTTGGCTCGCGCGGGTGGCTCCTACAATGAGCAGTTCTTC.

The rearrangement joins TRBV19 to TRBJ1-3, with D possibly matching TRBD1 (6 bases). The V gene lost 8 bases and the J gene lost 2 bases, with 16 bases spanning the gap. Germline V gene data show CDR1 as LNHDA and CDR2 as SQIVND (reference sequence). This CDR3 is built from 15 residues. This CDR3 reads CASSNQGFAGNTIYF. The CDR3 DNA reads TGTGCCAGTTCAAATCAGGGGTTTGCTGGAAACACCATATATTTT.

This rearrangement joins TRBV18 to TRBJ2-2, with D maybe TRBD1 (6 bases). Germline lookup yields CDR1 KGHSH and CDR2 LQKENI. V was trimmed by 7 bases and J by 0 bases, leaving 12 bases between them. This CDR3 is 15 amino acids long. The DNA of the CDR3 is TGTGCCAGCTTACAGACAGGCGCGAACACCGGGGAGCTGTTTTTT. Residues: CASLQTGANTGELFF.

The chain joins TRBV20-1 to TRBJ1-2; D is uncertain. The germline V gene encodes CDR1 DFQATT and CDR2 SNEGSKA (reference sequence). This CDR3 region has 10 residues. V was shortened by 1 base and J by 12 bases, with 9 bases between the two germline ends. The CDR3 DNA reads as TGCAGTGCTAGAGCAATAGGAGACACCTTC. Its protein product is CSARAIGDTF.

CDR3 in amino acids: CASRFHGRTYEQYF. CDR3 DNA sequence: TGTGCCAGCAGGTTCCACGGGAGGACCTACGAGCAGTACTTC. The chain has TRBV28 and TRBJ2-7; 7 nucleotides align to TRBD2. From germline, CDR1 is MDHEN and CDR2 SYDVKM. The CDR3 is 14 amino acids. With V trimmed by 6 bases and J by 2 bases, 7 bases remained unmatched. Based on the CDR3 plus reference TRBV28 and TRBJ2-7, the full variable domain is DVKVTQSSRYLVKRTGEKVFLECVQDMDHENMFWYRQDPGLGLRLIYFSYDVKMKEKGDIPEGYSVSREKKERFSLILESASTNQTSMYLCASRFHGRTYEQYFGPGTRLTVT.

The gene calls are TRBV6-1 and TRBJ2-3; maybe TRBD2 (5 bases). The CDR3 spans 14 residues. The V gene's germline CDR1 is MNHNS and CDR2 SASEGT. The CDR3 nucleotides read TGTGCTCATAGGCGAGGGCCCAGCACAGATACGCAGTATTTT. The encoded protein is CAHRRGPSTDTQYF.